The rows below give T cell receptor beta chains drawn from one sample of a study of Ad26.COV2.S vaccination and SARS-CoV-2 variants. Clones were read by immunoSEQ multiplex PCR, and TCRdb kept only the in-frame ones, dropping some. The sample has 400,000 to 500,000 clones; approximately 87% are singletons. This sample comprised peripheral blood, obtained in a trial of Ad26.COV2.S vaccine versus placebo. The source is a person aged 18-65 years who received the Ad26.COV2.S COVID-19 vaccine or a placebo. Each CDR3 is given with its conserved first and last residue. D genes are given only for firm matches. Only some rows state a clone size, as once, few, many or a class for expanded clones.

>TRBJ2-3|TRBV11-2|.|.
TGTGCCAGCAGCCTACTGAGACAGACCTTCTCCCCTAGCACAGATACGCAGTATTTT
CASSLLRQTFSPSTDTQYF
>TRBJ2-7|TRBV19|.|.
TGTGCCAGTAGTATCAACCTGTCCTACGAGCAGTACTTC
CASSINLSYEQYF
>TRBJ1-5|TRBV4-1|.|once
TGCGCCAGCAGCCAAGATCAGGGGCAGCCCCAGCATTTT
CASSQDQGQPQHF
>TRBJ1-4|TRBV7-9|.|once
TGTGCCAGCAGCTTCGGTCTCTCTAATGAAAAACTGTTTTTT
CASSFGLSNEKLFF
>TRBJ2-2|TRBV7-2|TRBD2|.
TGTGCCAGCAGCTCCCGGCGGGGGTCGAACACCGGGGAGCTGTTTTTT
CASSSRRGSNTGELFF
>TRBJ1-6|TRBV7-3|.|.
TGTGCCAGCAGCCCCCGGCAGGCCAATAATTCACCCCTCCACTTT
CASSPRQANNSPLHF
>TRBJ2-3|TRBV18|.|.
TGTGCCAGCTCACGCCAAGAGTCGGATACGCAGTATTTT
CASSRQESDTQYF
>TRBJ2-3|TRBV3-1/TRBV3-2|.|.
TGTGCCAGCAGCCAAATTACGGGGGGCTCCAAAGATACGCAGTATTTT
CASSQITGGSKDTQYF
>TRBJ2-1|TRBV20-1|.|.
TGCAGTGCTATTGACAGGAGGAGCTCCTACAATGAGCAGTTCTTC
CSAIDRRSSYNEQFF
>TRBJ2-2|TRBV29-1|.|.
TGCAGCGTAATTGGGGGAACGAACACCGGGGAGCTGTTTTTT
CSVIGGTNTGELFF
>TRBJ2-2|TRBV5-1|TRBD1|.
TGCGCCAGCAGCTTAGGCCGGTTGCCCCTCCGGGACAGGGACACCGGGGAGCTGTTTTTT
CASSLGRLPLRDRDTGELFF
>TRBJ2-6|TRBV7-3|.|.
TGTGCCAGCAGCTTACTGGGGTATGGGGCCAACGTCCTGACTTTC
CASSLLGYGANVLTF
>TRBJ2-3|TRBV9|TRBD2|.
TGTGCCAGCAGCGTAGTAGCGGGGGGGCTATCAGATACGCAGTATTTT
CASSVVAGGLSDTQYF
>TRBJ2-1|TRBV27|.|.
TGTGCCAGCAGTCCCACTAGAGGGGGGAACAATGAGCAGTTCTTC
CASSPTRGGNNEQFF
>TRBJ2-3|TRBV2|TRBD2|.
TGTGCCAGCAGTGATTCGGTAGCGGGGGGGCCGACAGATACGCAGTATTTT
CASSDSVAGGPTDTQYF
>TRBJ1-5|TRBV3-1/TRBV3-2|TRBD1|.
TGTGCCAGCAGCCATCAGGGGGGCAATCAGCCCCAGCATTTT
CASSHQGGNQPQHF
>TRBJ1-6|TRBV4-3|.|.
TGCGCCAGCAGCCAAGTCGGGACGGCCTATAATTCACCCCTCCACTTT
CASSQVGTAYNSPLHF
>TRBJ1-3|TRBV7-2|.|few
TGTGCCAGCAGCTTGGCCAGATCTGGAAACACCATATATTTT
CASSLARSGNTIYF
>TRBJ2-7|TRBV6-5|.|.
TGTGCCAGCAGTCCTGTTGGACCATACGAGCAGTACTTC
CASSPVGPYEQYF
>TRBJ2-1|TRBV28|.|once
TGTGCCAGCAGTCTATCTGGACAGTTACGTCGGAATGAGCAGTTCTTC
CASSLSGQLRRNEQFF
>TRBJ1-6|TRBV25-1|TRBD1|few
TGTGCCAGCAGTGATCAGGACAGGGGGGATAATTCACCCCTCCACTTT
CASSDQDRGDNSPLHF
>TRBJ1-5|TRBV19|.|.
TGTGCCAGTAGGGCACCGGGACTGGGGAATCAGCCCCAGCATTTT
CASRAPGLGNQPQHF
>TRBJ2-5|TRBV11-1|.|.
TGTGCCAGCAGCTCCGAACCGAACCGAGGGGAGACCCAGTACTTC
CASSSEPNRGETQYF
>TRBJ2-7|TRBV5-6|.|.
TGTGCCAGCAGCTTGGCCTATCTACCGGAGCAGTACTTC
CASSLAYLPEQYF
>TRBJ2-3|TRBV7-2|TRBD2|once
TGTGCCAGCAGCCCAACCGGGACTAGCGGGACAGATACGCAGTATTTT
CASSPTGTSGTDTQYF
>TRBJ2-7|TRBV29-1|TRBD1|.
TGCAGCGTCCTTATCCCGGGACAGGGTTCCTACGAGCAGTACTTC
CSVLIPGQGSYEQYF
>TRBJ2-3|TRBV11-1|TRBD2|.
TGTGCCAGCAGCTTTGGGACTACCACAGATACGCAGTATTTT
CASSFGTTTDTQYF
>TRBJ2-5|TRBV7-9|.|.
TGTGCCAGCAGCTCGGCGATAGAAGAGACCCAGTACTTC
CASSSAIEETQYF
>TRBJ2-7|TRBV27|.|.
TGTGCCAGCAGCCCGCCCCCCGTGAAAGCAACCTACGAGCAGTACTTC
CASSPPPVKATYEQYF
>TRBJ2-3|TRBV7-6|TRBD1|.
TGTGCCAGCAGCCTAGGACAGGGCGCAGATACGCAGTATTTT
CASSLGQGADTQYF
>TRBJ2-1|TRBV12-3/TRBV12-4|.|.
TGTGCCAGCAGTTTAGCAGGGGCGGATGAGCAGTTCTTC
CASSLAGADEQFF
>TRBJ2-7|TRBV19|.|once
TGTGCCAGTAGTTACTCAGGGCTTTCCTACGAGCAGTACTTC
CASSYSGLSYEQYF
>TRBJ2-1|TRBV7-3|TRBD1|.
TGTGCCAGCAGCCCAATCCCGAGGGGGCCTCATGAGCAGTTCTTC
CASSPIPRGPHEQFF
>TRBJ2-3|TRBV6-2/TRBV6-3|TRBD2|.
TGTGCCAGCAGCTATAGCGGGGGGGCACCAGATACGCAGTATTTT
CASSYSGGAPDTQYF
>TRBJ1-5|TRBV7-9|.|.
TGTGCCAGCAGCTTCCAGGGTAGCAATCAGCCCCAGCATTTT
CASSFQGSNQPQHF
>TRBJ1-1|TRBV7-9|.|.
TGTGCCAGCAGCTTAGCCGCCGGAACTGAAGCTTTCTTT
CASSLAAGTEAFF
>TRBJ2-3|TRBV30|.|.
TGTGCCTGGAGGGCCGGGCTTAACACAGATACGCAGTATTTT
CAWRAGLNTDTQYF
>TRBJ2-3|TRBV9|.|.
TGTGCCAGCAGCGTAGCTATCCAGATTACAGATACGCAGTATTTT
CASSVAIQITDTQYF
>TRBJ1-5|TRBV24-1|.|few
TGTGCCACCAGTGATTTAAGGGGCGATCAGCCCCAGCATTTT
CATSDLRGDQPQHF
>TRBJ2-7|TRBV11-2|.|.
TGTGCCAGCAGCTTACCCCCCACAGGGTTATACGAGCAGTACTTC
CASSLPPTGLYEQYF
>TRBJ2-3|TRBV7-2|TRBD1|.
TGTGCCAGCAGCTTAGGGGGACAGTTCACAGATACGCAGTATTTT
CASSLGGQFTDTQYF
>TRBJ2-1|TRBV7-9|.|.
TGTGCCAGCAGCTTAGTGCGTACGGGCTACAATGAGCAGTTCTTC
CASSLVRTGYNEQFF
>TRBJ2-7|TRBV5-1|.|.
TGCGCCAGCAGTAGAGTAGATTCCTACGAGCAGTACTTC
CASSRVDSYEQYF
>TRBJ2-2|TRBV5-6|.|few
TGTGCCAGCAGCAGCGATCGGCGGGGGCGAGGGGAGCTGTTTTTT
CASSSDRRGRGELFF
>TRBJ2-4|TRBV7-6|TRBD2|.
TGTGCCAGCAGCTTATTTTCTAGCGGGGGCCCAAAAAACATTCAGTACTTC
CASSLFSSGGPKNIQYF
>TRBJ2-3|TRBV25-1|.|.
TGTGCCAGCAGTGAATGGTCAGTTTATAGCACAGATACGCAGTATTTT
CASSEWSVYSTDTQYF
>TRBJ1-5|TRBV2|.|.
TGTGCCAGCACAGCCCAGGGGCCCTATCAGCCCCAGCATTTT
CASTAQGPYQPQHF
>TRBJ2-7|TRBV6-1|TRBD1|.
TGTGCCAGCAGTGAAGCGGACAGGGCGTACTACGAGCAGTACTTC
CASSEADRAYYEQYF
>TRBJ2-7|TRBV4-1|.|.
TGCGCCAGCAGCCGCGAAGGACATCAACTCTACGAGCAGTACTTC
CASSREGHQLYEQYF
>TRBJ1-1|TRBV2|.|.
TGTGCCATGAGAGACCGGACAGAGATGAACACTGAAGCTTTCTTT
CAMRDRTEMNTEAFF
>TRBJ2-3|TRBV7-9|TRBD2|.
TGTGCCAGCAGCTTACATGCGGGGGGGAGCACAGATACGCAGTATTTT
CASSLHAGGSTDTQYF
>TRBJ2-3|TRBV12-3/TRBV12-4|.|.
TGTGCCAGCAGTTTAGACAGGTCAGATACGCAGTATTTT
CASSLDRSDTQYF
>TRBJ2-7|TRBV5-6|TRBD2|.
TGTGCCAGCAGCCGAGGACTAGCGGGGTTTCACGAGCAGTACTTC
CASSRGLAGFHEQYF